Each of the 21 T cell receptor beta chains below was sequenced from the same sample in a study of T cell repertoires in cytomegalovirus infection. TCRdb independently ran MiXCR on the reads; one entry per CDR3 protein. The sample records 650,000 to 850,000 distinct CDR3 sequences, almost 30% being singletons. Their cognate antigens are unknown. The material was cultured CD8+ T cells from PBMCs, obtained from culture after CMV antigen stimulation. Receptors originate from a human donor in good health (CMV status not recorded). Some clones in this sample may be carry-over from other donors' samples.

This clonotype was seen a handful of times. This chain joins TRBV11-2 and TRBJ1-1; D not certain. The germline V gene encodes CDR1 SGHAT and CDR2 FQNNGV. Trimming removed 5 bases at V and 1 base at J, with 14 bases between. The CDR3 runs to 15 residues. As DNA, the CDR3 is TGTGCCAGCAGCCCCACAGTGAGAGCGAACACTGAAGCTTTCTTT. Translated: CASSPTVRANTEAFF. Using reference TRBV11-2 and TRBJ1-1 for the parts outside the CDR3, the full variable domain is EAGVAQSPRYKIIEKRQSVAFWCNPISGHATLYWYQQILGQGPKLLIQFQNNGVVDDSQLPKDRFSAERLKGVDSTLKIQPAKLEDSAVYLCASSPTVRANTEAFFGQGTRLTVV.

This clonotype was seen a handful of times. CDR3 region: CSAGQGRGGYTF. In nucleotides, the CDR3 is TGCAGTGCAGGACAGGGGAGGGGTGGCTACACCTTC. V usage is TRBV20-1 and J usage is TRBJ1-2, with 9 bases identical to TRBD1. From germline, CDR1 is DFQATT and CDR2 SNEGSKA (reference sequence). This CDR3 spans 12 amino acids. J gave up 7 bases and V 6 bases, and 6 bases lay outside the gene matches.

The rearrangement uses TRBV9 and TRBJ1-1; 7 bases align to TRBD1. The CDR3 runs 17 residues. V trimming: 1 base; J trimming: 1 base; junction bases outside the gene matches: 10. Germline V gene sequence: CDR1 SGDLS, CDR2 YYNGEE. CDR3 nucleotide sequence: TGTGCCAGCAGCGTAAATATGGGGGACAGCCCGAACACTGAAGCTTTCTTT. Translated: CASSVNMGDSPNTEAFF.

CDR3 residues: CASSFTGTGAYEQYF. As DNA, the CDR3 is TGTGCCAGTAGTTTTACCGGGACAGGGGCCTACGAGCAGTACTTC. The J gene is TRBJ2-7, the V gene TRBV19, with 10 bases fitting TRBD1. V trimming: 5 bases; J trimming: 2 bases; junction bases outside the gene matches: 6. Germline assignment: CDR1 LNHDA and CDR2 SQIVND (reference sequence). The CDR3 covers 15 residues.

V gene TRBV6-2 or TRBV6-3 combines with J gene TRBJ2-2; D gene ambiguous. Germline assignment: CDR1 MNHEY and CDR2 SVGEGT. Trimming took off 5 bases at V and 1 base at J, with 14 bases between the two ends. This CDR3 is 16 amino acids long. The CDR3 spells CASSEIVLGNTGELFF. The CDR3 bases are TGTGCCAGCAGTGAGATAGTTCTGGGGAACACCGGGGAGCTGTTTTTT.

The chain combines TRBV6-1 with TRBJ2-7; D is perhaps TRBD1 or TRBD2 (6 bases each). This CDR3 has 13 residues. From germline, CDR1 is MNHNS and CDR2 SASEGT. The ends were cut back, 4 bases at V and 3 bases at J, with 10 bases in the middle. CDR3 sequence reads: CASSVGGDYEQYF. The CDR3 bases are TGTGCCAGCAGTGTCGGGGGCGACTACGAGCAGTACTTC.

This chain uses TRBV6-8 with TRBJ2-1; TRBD2 agrees at 8 bases. Germline loops: CDR1 MNHGY, CDR2 SAAAGT. There are 17 residues in the CDR3. V dropped 5 bases and J dropped 3; count of bases not matched to a gene: 12. The CDR3 sequence: CASSPLAGGPNYNEQFF. In nucleotides, the CDR3 is TGTGCCAGCAGTCCTCTGGCGGGGGGCCCCAACTACAATGAGCAGTTCTTC.

V gene TRBV9 combines with J gene TRBJ2-1; D is tentatively TRBD1 or TRBD2 (5 bases each). The V end lost 2 bases, the J end lost 5 bases, and 11 bases lay between the germline ends. The CDR3 runs 14 residues. Germline CDR1 and CDR2: SGDLS and YYNGEE. The CDR3 DNA reads as TGTGCCAGCAGCGTTGACGGGGCTAACAATGAGCAGTTCTTC. Protein product: CASSVDGANNEQFF. Looking up the rest from reference TRBV9 and TRBJ2-1 gives the full variable domain: DSGVTQTPKHLITATGQRVTLRCSPRSGDLSVYWYQQSLDQGLQFLIQYYNGEERAKGNILERFSAQQFPDLHSELNLSSLELGDSALYFCASSVDGANNEQFFGPGTRLTVL.

As regards this clonotype: Since a much larger clone is just one base distant, this may be a read error. The chain combines TRBV6-5 with TRBJ2-1; 7 bases are a match to TRBD1. This CDR3 comprises 11 residues. Per germline, CDR1 MNHEY and CDR2 SVGAGI. CDR3 nucleotide sequence: TGTGCCAGCAACAGGGGCAATGTGCAGTTCTTC. The encoded protein is CASNRGNVQFF.

The chain employs TRBV5-1 and TRBJ2-3, with TRBD2 matching 13 bases. This CDR3 is 16 amino acids long. Germline V gene lookup returns CDR1 SGHRS and CDR2 YFSETQ. The junction had 8 bases not matched to a gene; V was cut back by 5 bases and J by 5 bases. The DNA for the CDR3 is TGCGCCAGCAGTCTTGGGACTAGCGGGGAACAAGATACGCAGTATTTT. Protein: CASSLGTSGEQDTQYF.

CDR3 in DNA: TGCGCCAGCAGCCAGAACCTTGGAAGGCAGTCTAATGAAAAACTGTTTTTT. This gives the protein CASSQNLGRQSNEKLFF. The chain has TRBV4-3 and TRBJ1-4; D is unclear. CDR1 is LGHNA, CDR2 YSLEER, per germline. The ends were cut back, 3 bases at V and 3 bases at J, with 17 bases in the middle. This CDR3 comprises 17 residues.

This clonotype was recorded at least ten times. The V gene is TRBV7-8, the J gene TRBJ2-7, with 10 nucleotides matching TRBD1. This CDR3 comprises 17 residues. Unmatched junction bases numbered 10, after V lost 1 base and J lost 4 bases. Germline values: CDR1 SGHVS, CDR2 FQNEAQ. CDR3 DNA: TGTGCCAGCAGCTTAGTATCCGGGACAGGGGATGTATACGAGCAGTACGTC. Translation: CASSLVSGTGDVYEQYV.

The chain uses TRBV7-2 and TRBJ1-6; 8 nucleotides align to TRBD1. The germline V gene has CDR1 SGHTA and CDR2 FQGNSA. This CDR3 is built from 14 residues. V shed 5 bases, J shed 9 bases, and the junction held 6 bases outside the gene matches. Written as DNA, the CDR3 is TGTGCCAGCAGCCGGACAGGGCAAGGTTCACCCCTCCACTTT. Its translation is CASSRTGQGSPLHF.

This clonotype appeared a few times. The chain joins TRBV7-6 to TRBJ2-3, with D possibly TRBD1 on 5 matching bases. The CDR3 is made up of 15 amino acids. Per the germline V gene, CDR1 is SGHVS and CDR2 is FNYEAQ. With 4 bases removed from V and 0 bases from J, the gap between germline ends came to 11 bases. CDR3 nucleotides: TGTGCCAGCAGCTCCGTGACAGAGAGCACAGATACGCAGTATTTT. Protein: CASSSVTESTDTQYF.

This chain connects TRBV9 to TRBJ2-2; 9 bases line up with TRBD2. The CDR3 covers 14 residues. Looked up from germline, CDR1 is SGDLS and CDR2 is YYNGEE. V gave up 2 bases and J gave up 7 bases; unmatched junction bases: 3. The CDR3 sequence: CASSVSGGGGELFF. Written as DNA, the CDR3 is TGTGCCAGCAGCGTTAGCGGGGGCGGCGGGGAGCTGTTTTTT.

This rearrangement joins TRBV6-2 or TRBV6-3 to TRBJ2-3; a possible D gene is TRBD2 (5 bases). V was trimmed by 0 bases and J by 2 bases, leaving 6 bases between them. The CDR3 sequence is 14 residues long. CDR1 MNHEY and CDR2 SVGEGT come from the germline V gene. This chain's CDR3 is CASSYSDFTDTQYF. The CDR3 nucleotides read TGTGCCAGCAGTTACTCGGACTTCACAGATACGCAGTATTTT.

This clonotype has just a few counts. V and J are TRBV7-9 and TRBJ1-2, with 7 bases fitting TRBD1. Germline V lookup: CDR1 SEHNR, CDR2 FQNEAQ (reference sequence). With V trimmed by 5 bases and J by 3 bases, 18 bases remained unmatched. This CDR3 is built from 18 residues. CDR3 sequence: CASSGLYVTGVADYGYTF. CDR3 sequence (DNA): TGTGCCAGCAGCGGCTTATACGTAACAGGGGTTGCGGACTATGGCTACACCTTC.

This clonotype appeared many times. This chain uses TRBV7-9 with TRBJ1-5; no clear D gene. The V end lost 5 bases, the J end lost 0 bases, and 8 bases lay between the germline ends. The CDR3 is 14 amino acids. CDR1 SEHNR and CDR2 FQNEAQ come from the germline V gene (reference sequence). CDR3 coding DNA: TGTGCCAGCAGCCGCCCCGGTAGCAATCAGCCCCAGCATTTT. This translates into CASSRPGSNQPQHF.

This clonotype occurred a few times. The chain is built from TRBV4-1 and TRBJ2-7; D possibly corresponds to TRBD2 (7 bases). V lost 0 bases and J 6 bases, leaving 18 bases between the germline ends. The germline V gene encodes CDR1 MGHRA and CDR2 YSYEKL. The CDR3 covers 16 residues. CDR3 protein: CASSQDSGGGASEQYV. The CDR3 DNA reads as TGCGCCAGCAGCCAAGATAGTGGGGGGGGCGCATCCGAGCAGTACGTC.

This clonotype was seen a few times. The V gene is TRBV27, the J gene TRBJ2-1; D possibly corresponds to TRBD2 (6 bases). V was cut by 6 bases and J by 5 bases, with 14 bases left in between. The CDR3 runs 14 residues. The germline V gene encodes CDR1 MNHEY and CDR2 SMNVEV (reference sequence). The CDR3 here is CASRPRGYNNEQFF. As DNA, the CDR3 is TGTGCCAGCAGGCCTCGGGGGTATAACAATGAGCAGTTCTTC.

This clonotype was recorded a few times. V gene TRBV4-1 combines with J gene TRBJ2-3; 9 nucleotides line up with TRBD2. Losses at the gene ends were 1 base for V and 5 bases for J; bases not matched to a gene: 10. Per the germline V gene, CDR1 is MGHRA and CDR2 is YSYEKL. CDR3 size: 17 residues. The CDR3 region is CASSQVTGGGAEDTQYF. The CDR3 DNA sequence: TGCGCCAGCAGCCAAGTTACCGGCGGGGGGGCCGAAGATACGCAGTATTTT.